The source of this T cell receptor (beta chain) is a study of cytomegalovirus exposure and HLA in healthy donors. Study results and limitations: Some V segments, including TRBV6-2 and TRBV6-3, were excluded as indistinguishable. Listed as cytomegalovirus-associated were 150 or so TCR beta chains.

A word on this clone: Its antigen is as yet unknown.

The CDR3 has 14 amino acids. V was shortened by 6 bases and J by 2 bases, with 13 bases between the two germline ends. The germline V gene has CDR1 MNHNS and CDR2 SASEGT. 13 Jbeta primers and 60 Vbeta primers were used for the PCR. Using immunoSEQ multiplex PCR, the repertoire was profiled, and TCRdb retains in-frame clones only, with some absent. The sample includes about 160,000 clones, over 70% seen only once; the top ten take approximately 1.4%. The sequence came from a young woman in good health and CMV-seronegative. The chain employs TRBV6-1 and TRBJ1-1; D possibly corresponds to TRBD1 (5 bases). The specimen sequenced was PBMCs. The CDR3 sequence: CASSLSTGNTEAFF. The CDR3 bases are TGTGCCAGCAGCCTATCAACAGGCAACACTGAAGCTTTCTTT.